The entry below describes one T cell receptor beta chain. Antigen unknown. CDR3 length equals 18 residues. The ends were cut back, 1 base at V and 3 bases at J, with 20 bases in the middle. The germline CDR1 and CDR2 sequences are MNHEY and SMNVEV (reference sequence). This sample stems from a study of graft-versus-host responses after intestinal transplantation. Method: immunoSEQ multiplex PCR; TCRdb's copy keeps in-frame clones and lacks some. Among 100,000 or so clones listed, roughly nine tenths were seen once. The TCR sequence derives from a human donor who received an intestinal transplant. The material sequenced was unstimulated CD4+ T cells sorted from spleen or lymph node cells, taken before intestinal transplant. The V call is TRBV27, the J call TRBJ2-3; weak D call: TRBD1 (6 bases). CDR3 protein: CASSLYGPGHEATDTQYF. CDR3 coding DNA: TGTGCCAGCAGTTTATACGGCCCGGGACATGAGGCAACAGATACGCAGTATTTT.